The T cell receptor (beta chain) under discussion was sequenced for a study of T-cell memory formation after mild COVID-19. TCRdb independently ran MiXCR on the 5' RACE reads; one entry per CDR3 protein. The table lists about 180,000 distinct CDR3 sequences, around 18% of them singletons. Trimming left V 5 bases short and J 3 bases short, with 13 bases between. CDR1 is SGHAT, CDR2 FQNNGV, per germline. CDR3 length: 14 residues. The source of this sequence is a man between 18 and 29 years old who had mild COVID-19 (a few samples of this study predate the infection). Cell type and time point are not known. This rearrangement joins TRBV11-2 to TRBJ2-5, with D perhaps matching TRBD2 (5 bases). What was sequenced was PBMCs or a T cell subset sorted from them (not recorded which). The DNA for the CDR3 is TGTGCCAGCAGCCCATGGGGAGTGGAAGAGACCCAGTACTTC. Its protein is CASSPWGVEETQYF.